The 27 T cell receptor beta chains presented below share a single source sample, sequenced in a study of blood T cell repertoires in COVID-19. Only in-frame clones appear in the TCRdb table, and some are missing; sequencing was by immunoSEQ multiplex PCR. The sample contains about 280,000 clones, around 93% of which appear only once. Sample: PBMCs or T cells enriched from blood (not recorded which). The receptors shown here come from a man aged 35-49 years who had been exposed to COVID-19.

The J gene is TRBJ2-7, the V gene TRBV28, with 12 nucleotides matching TRBD1. V lost 5 bases and J lost 5; bases outside the gene matches: 7. Germline-derived CDR1 and CDR2 are MDHEN and SYDVKM. The CDR3 consists of 15 residues. DNA of the CDR3: TGTGCCAGCAGTGTGGGACAGGGGGCGGAAAACGAGCAGTACTTC. This translates into CASSVGQGAENEQYF.

This rearrangement joins TRBV30 to TRBJ2-1; 8 bases match TRBD2. CDR3 size: 14 residues. Germline CDR1 is GTSNPN and CDR2 is SVGIG (reference sequence). Trimming at V came to 3 bases and at J to 10 bases, leaving 11 bases not matched to a gene. This CDR3 is CAWSPLAVGGEQFF. For the CDR3, the DNA is TGTGCCTGGAGCCCACTAGCGGTTGGAGGGGAGCAGTTCTTC.

The J gene is TRBJ2-7, the V gene TRBV28, with 8 nucleotides matching TRBD2. Germline V gives CDR1 MDHEN, CDR2 SYDVKM. With V trimmed by 3 bases and J by 0 bases, 4 bases remained unmatched. The CDR3 covers 15 residues. The CDR3 DNA sequence: TGTGCCAGCAGTTTCATAAGCGGGAGCTCCTACGAGCAGTACTTC. This encodes CASSFISGSSYEQYF.

The chain links TRBV11-3 to TRBJ1-2; 7 bases are shared with TRBD1. Germline loops: CDR1 SGHNT, CDR2 YENEEA. The CDR3 spans 13 residues. With 5 bases clipped from V and 14 bases from J, the junction kept 14 bases outside the gene matches. The CDR3 here is CASSLVRTGLLTF. In DNA form, the CDR3 reads TGTGCCAGCAGCCTAGTAAGGACAGGCCTTCTGACCTTC. The complete variable domain, with remaining parts taken from reference TRBV11-3 and TRBJ1-2, reads EAGVVQSPRYKIIEKKQPVAFWCNPISGHNTLYWYLQNLGQGPELLIRYENEEAVDDSQLPKDRFSAERLKGVDSTLKIQPAELGDSAVYLCASSLVRTGLLTFGSGTRLTVV.

The CDR3 sequence is CASCEQGSTEAFF. The CDR3 region has the DNA TGTGCCAGTTGCGAACAGGGTAGCACTGAAGCTTTCTTT. The chain couples TRBV19 to TRBJ1-1, with a possible D match to TRBD1 (6 bases). CDR3 length equals 13 residues. Germline V lookup: CDR1 LNHDA, CDR2 SQIVND (reference sequence). V dropped 8 bases and J dropped 4 bases, with 14 bases sitting between them.

The V call is TRBV5-6, the J call TRBJ1-3; weak D call: TRBD1 (6 bases). The CDR3 totals 18 residues. The V gene's germline CDR1 is SGHDT and CDR2 YYEEEE. The V end lost 4 bases, the J end lost 2 bases, and 22 bases lay between the germline ends. CDR3 amino acids: CASSPSRDIHSPGNTIYF. DNA for the CDR3: TGTGCCAGCAGCCCGTCCCGGGACATCCATTCGCCTGGAAACACCATATATTTT.

This chain links TRBV27 with TRBJ1-5; D possibly corresponds to TRBD1 (5 bases). This CDR3 is 17 amino acids long. Germline V CDR1 and CDR2: MNHEY, SMNVEV (reference sequence). Trimming pared 1 base from V and 6 bases from J, leaving 19 bases between. CDR3 protein: CASSLLYRGKDGQPQHF. The CDR3 DNA reads as TGTGCCAGCAGTTTATTATATCGGGGGAAAGATGGTCAGCCCCAGCATTTT.

The chain joins TRBV21-1 to TRBJ1-1; the D call in the table, TRBD1, was not verified against the DNA. TRBV21-1 is a listed pseudogene. The CDR3 runs 17 residues. CDR3 DNA sequence: TGTGCCAGCCGGCACAGACAGGGTCCCTTTGGGGCGGCTGAAGCTTTCTTT. This sequence encodes CASRHRQGPFGAAEAFF.

Only one count was recorded for this clone. V and J are TRBV19 and TRBJ1-3; the D gene is possibly TRBD1 (5 bases). Germline V gene lookup returns CDR1 LNHDA and CDR2 SQIVND (reference sequence). V lost 3 bases to trimming and J lost 2 bases, with 8 bases between them. This CDR3 is 14 amino acids long. Here the CDR3 DNA reads TGTGCCAGTAGTATGGACAATACTGGAAACACCATATATTTT. It translates to CASSMDNTGNTIYF. Together with reference TRBV19 and TRBJ1-3, the CDR3 gives the full variable domain: DGGITQSPKYLFRKEGQNVTLSCEQNLNHDAMYWYRQDPGQGLRLIYYSQIVNDFQKGDIAEGYSVSREKKESFPLTVTSAQKNPTAFYLCASSMDNTGNTIYFGEGSWLTVV.

V and J are TRBV4-1 and TRBJ1-1; D might be TRBD1 (5 bases). V lost 2 bases and J 0 bases, leaving 16 bases between the germline ends. Germline loops: CDR1 MGHRA, CDR2 YSYEKL. This CDR3 has 17 residues. In DNA, the CDR3 is TGCGCCAGCAGCCAAAGGGCAGGGTCGGCCATGAACACTGAAGCTTTCTTT. Translated: CASSQRAGSAMNTEAFF.

The chain employs TRBV2 and TRBJ2-3; 7 bases line up with TRBD2. The CDR3 loop spans 14 amino acids. Germline-derived CDR1 and CDR2 are SNHLY and FYNNEI. Trimming took 5 bases from V and 0 from J; bases not matched to a gene: 2. The CDR3 is CASSFSGSTDTQYF. DNA for the CDR3: TGTGCCAGCAGTTTTAGCGGGAGCACAGATACGCAGTATTTT.

This clone was detected many times. V gene TRBV29-1 combines with J gene TRBJ2-7; tentative D call: TRBD1 (6 bases). Germline loops: CDR1 SQVTM, CDR2 ANQGSEA. Trimming removed 7 bases from V and 2 bases from J, with 12 bases in between. The CDR3 covers 12 residues. CDR3 in DNA: TGCAGCGCCCGGGACACTCCCTACGAGCAGTACTTC. The encoded protein is CSARDTPYEQYF.

This clone occurred once. The gene calls are TRBV24-1 and TRBJ2-7, with a possible D match to TRBD1 (6 bases). The germline CDR1 and CDR2 sequences are KGHDR and SFDVKD. The CDR3 consists of 14 residues. V was shortened by 5 bases and J by 1 base, with 11 bases between the two germline ends. CDR3 DNA sequence: TGTGCCACCAGTGGTTCGACAGGTTCCTACGAGCAGTACTTC. Protein product: CATSGSTGSYEQYF.

The chain uses TRBV11-3 and TRBJ2-1, with 10 nucleotides matching TRBD2. Germline V gives CDR1 SGHNT, CDR2 YENEEA. The V gene end was trimmed by 1 base and the J gene end by 5 bases; junction bases not matched to a gene: 2. CDR3 size: 15 residues. CDR3 DNA: TGTGCCAGCAGCTTAGCAACTAGCGGGGACAATGAGCAGTTCTTC. It translates to CASSLATSGDNEQFF.

The chain has TRBV10-3 and TRBJ1-6; no firm D call. The CDR3 is 14 amino acids. The V and J ends lost 7 bases and 6 bases respectively, with 13 bases between them. The germline CDR1 and CDR2 sequences are ENHRY and SYGVKD. The CDR3 nucleotides are TGTGCCATCAAGGCAGACATCCTTAATTCACCCCTCCACTTT. Residues: CAIKADILNSPLHF.

The DNA for the CDR3 is TGTGCCAGCAGCTTGGACACAGGGTACCAAGAGACCCAGTACTTC. This gives the protein CASSLDTGYQETQYF. V gene TRBV7-6 combines with J gene TRBJ2-5, with a tentative D call TRBD1 (6 bases). This CDR3 comprises 15 residues. The germline CDR1 and CDR2 sequences are SGHVS and FNYEAQ. The V end was cut by 3 bases, the J end by 0 bases, with 11 bases between.

The chain carries TRBV30 and TRBJ2-7, with D uncertain. CDR1 GTSNPN and CDR2 SVGIG come from the germline V gene (reference sequence). The CDR3 extends over 11 amino acids. The V end lost 8 bases, the J end lost 2 bases, and 10 bases lay between the germline ends. The CDR3 bases are TGTGCCCGCCGCGGAGCCTACGAGCAGTACTTC. The encoded protein is CARRGAYEQYF. Full variable domain (outside the CDR3, taken from reference TRBV30 and TRBJ2-7): SQTIHQWPATLVQPVGSPLSLECTVEGTSNPNLYWYRQAAGRGLQLLFYSVGIGQISSEVPQNLSASRPQDRQFILSSKKLLLSDSGFYLCARRGAYEQYFGPGTRLTVT.

The V call is TRBV6-4, the J call TRBJ1-1; D is possibly TRBD1 (6 bases). Germline-derived CDR1 and CDR2 are MRHNA and SNTAGT. There are 13 residues in the CDR3. V shed 6 bases and J shed 2 bases, with 10 bases lying between them. The CDR3 DNA is TGTGCCAGCAGGGCGGACAGAAACACTGAAGCTTTCTTT. The encoded protein is CASRADRNTEAFF.

The chain has TRBV3-1 (or the pseudogene TRBV3-2) and TRBJ1-2; D uncertain. There are 15 residues in the CDR3. Germline V gives CDR1 LGHDT, CDR2 YNNKEL (reference sequence). V was cut by 7 bases and J by 1 base, with 16 bases left in between. The CDR3 DNA is TGTGCCAGCACCCCTACAGCCTCTGTTAACTATGGCTACACCTTC. It specifies CASTPTASVNYGYTF.

The V call is TRBV4-3, the J call TRBJ1-6; unclear D gene. The germline V gene encodes CDR1 LGHNA and CDR2 YSLEER. CDR3 length equals 16 residues. The V end was cut by 0 bases, the J end by 7 bases, with 13 bases between. DNA for the CDR3: TGCGCCAGCAGCCAAGAACCGGAACAGACAAATTCACCCCTCCACTTT. Translated: CASSQEPEQTNSPLHF.

V and J are TRBV4-1 and TRBJ2-5, with 8 bases identical to TRBD2. Unmatched junction bases numbered 11, after V lost 6 bases and J lost 5 bases. The V gene's germline CDR1 is MGHRA and CDR2 YSYEKL. This CDR3 has 15 amino acids. This CDR3 reads CASSRGLASQETQYF. CDR3 coding DNA: TGCGCCAGCAGTCGTGGACTAGCCAGTCAGGAGACCCAGTACTTC.

This clone was seen just once. This chain links TRBV28 with TRBJ2-2; D gene unclear. This CDR3 has 22 amino acids. The V and J ends lost 2 bases and 0 bases respectively, with 28 bases between them. Germline lookup yields CDR1 MDHEN and CDR2 SYDVKM. The CDR3 coding sequence is TGTGCCAGCAGTTTAGAGGTTTACGGTCCAGAACCTCAACCACCGAACACCGGGGAGCTGTTTTTT. It specifies CASSLEVYGPEPQPPNTGELFF.

The V and J genes are TRBV11-1 and TRBJ1-1; D is uncertain. CDR1 and CDR2 from the germline V gene are SGHAT and FQDESV (reference sequence). This CDR3 spans 15 amino acids. V dropped 5 bases and J dropped 1 base, with 14 bases sitting between them. The CDR3 protein is CASSQNTVSNTEAFF. CDR3 nucleotides: TGTGCCAGCAGCCAAAATACAGTCTCGAACACTGAAGCTTTCTTT. Full variable domain (remainder filled in from reference TRBV11-1 and TRBJ1-1): EAEVAQSPRYKITEKSQAVAFWCDPISGHATLYWYRQILGQGPELLVQFQDESVVDDSQLPKDRFSAERLKGVDSTLKIQPAELGDSAMYLCASSQNTVSNTEAFFGQGTRLTVV.

The CDR3 nucleotides read TGTGCCAGCAGCCATGACAGGGACACTGAAGCTTTCTTT. Its protein product is CASSHDRDTEAFF. The chain couples TRBV3-1 (or the pseudogene TRBV3-2) to TRBJ1-1; 7 positions match TRBD1. Looked up from germline, CDR1 is LGHDT and CDR2 is YNNKEL (reference sequence). This CDR3 has 13 amino acids. J was trimmed by 3 bases and V by 3 bases; bases with no gene match: 1.

The rearrangement links TRBV27 to TRBJ1-5, with D possibly TRBD1 on 6 matching bases. V gave up 4 bases and J gave up 5 bases, with 12 bases separating them. Looked up from germline, CDR1 is MNHEY and CDR2 is SMNVEV (reference sequence). This CDR3 comprises 14 residues. In DNA, the CDR3 is TGTGCCAGCAGTTCACAGGGCTTCGATCAGCCCCAGCATTTT. Translated, it gives CASSSQGFDQPQHF.

This chain links TRBV14 with TRBJ1-2, with D unclear. This CDR3 spans 14 amino acids. CDR1 SGHDN and CDR2 FVKESK come from the germline V gene. Trimming stripped 0 bases from V and 10 bases from J, with 15 bases between. The CDR3 nucleotides read TGTGCCAGCAGCCAAGATCTGTCCGCAACCTACTACACCTTC. Its translation: CASSQDLSATYYTF.

The V gene is TRBV7-6, the J gene TRBJ2-3; TRBD2 might be the D (6 bases). The CDR3 length is 17 residues. CDR1 SGHVS and CDR2 FNYEAQ come from the germline V gene. Trimming removed 0 bases from V and 2 bases from J, with 15 bases in between. The CDR3 region is CASSLAASALITDTQYF. The DNA for the CDR3 is TGTGCCAGCAGCTTAGCGGCTAGCGCGTTAATCACAGATACGCAGTATTTT.